Listed below are T cell receptor beta chains from one sample, sequenced in a study of cytomegalovirus exposure and HLA in healthy donors. Sequenced by immunoSEQ multiplex PCR; TCRdb stores in-frame clones only, minus some. The sample carries fewer than 100,000 clones, about four fifths recorded once. The sample comprised PBMCs. Receptors originate from a woman aged 40 to 50 in good health and CMV-seronegative. Each CDR3 is given with its conserved first and last residue. The order of the fields is clone size, J gene, D gene, V gene, CDR3 DNA, CDR3 protein. D genes are given only for firm matches. Clone size is shown for a subset of rows, as once, few, many or a class of expanded clone.

abundance: NA
j_gene: TRBJ1-1
d_gene: NA
v_gene: TRBV15
CDR3nt: TGTGCCACCAGCAGAGCCAGGGACACTGAAGCTTTCTTT
CDR3aa: CATSRARDTEAFF

abundance: NA
j_gene: TRBJ1-5
d_gene: NA
v_gene: TRBV6-6
CDR3nt: TGTGCCAGCAGTCGGGGGACTAGCAATCAGCCCCAGCATTTT
CDR3aa: CASSRGTSNQPQHF

abundance: few
j_gene: TRBJ1-5
d_gene: NA
v_gene: TRBV30
CDR3nt: TGTGCCTGGAGTCTCAGAACCAAACAGCCCCAGCATTTT
CDR3aa: CAWSLRTKQPQHF

abundance: many
j_gene: TRBJ2-5
d_gene: NA
v_gene: TRBV6-5
CDR3nt: TGTGCCAGCAGCCGGTACCGGGGGAGGGAGACCCAGTACTTC
CDR3aa: CASSRYRGRETQYF

abundance: NA
j_gene: TRBJ1-2
d_gene: TRBD1
v_gene: TRBV4-3
CDR3nt: TGCGCCAGCAGCCAAGTCTTAGGGGGCGCGGTTGGCTACACCTTC
CDR3aa: CASSQVLGGAVGYTF

abundance: few
j_gene: TRBJ2-1
d_gene: NA
v_gene: TRBV5-1
CDR3nt: TGCGCCAGCAGCCCCGTGGGGGCGGGGGAATACAATGAGCAGTTCTTC
CDR3aa: CASSPVGAGEYNEQFF

abundance: NA
j_gene: TRBJ1-5
d_gene: TRBD1
v_gene: TRBV18
CDR3nt: TGTGCCAGCTCACCCGGGACAGCTAATCAGCCCCAGCATTTT
CDR3aa: CASSPGTANQPQHF

abundance: NA
j_gene: TRBJ1-5
d_gene: NA
v_gene: TRBV19
CDR3nt: TGTGCCAGTAATATGGGCCGGAGCGGTAGCAATCAGCCCCAGCATTTT
CDR3aa: CASNMGRSGSNQPQHF

abundance: NA
j_gene: TRBJ2-7
d_gene: NA
v_gene: TRBV28
CDR3nt: TGTGCCAGCAGCAACTACGAGCAGTACTTC
CDR3aa: CASSNYEQYF

abundance: NA
j_gene: TRBJ1-1
d_gene: TRBD1
v_gene: TRBV7-9
CDR3nt: TGTGCCAGCAGCTTCCAGGGGGTAGCTGAAGCTTTCTTT
CDR3aa: CASSFQGVAEAFF

abundance: once
j_gene: TRBJ2-3
d_gene: NA
v_gene: TRBV9
CDR3nt: TGTGCCAGCAGCGTAGAGGGGCTAGGTACGCAGTATTTT
CDR3aa: CASSVEGLGTQYF

abundance: NA
j_gene: TRBJ1-4
d_gene: NA
v_gene: TRBV5-1
CDR3nt: TGCGCCAGCAGCATCGGACTCCCAGGCGGGGAAAAACTGTTTTTT
CDR3aa: CASSIGLPGGEKLFF

abundance: NA
j_gene: TRBJ2-7
d_gene: TRBD2
v_gene: TRBV30
CDR3nt: TGTGCCTGGAATAGCGGGGTATGCGAGCAGTACTTC
CDR3aa: CAWNSGVCEQYF

abundance: NA
j_gene: TRBJ1-5
d_gene: NA
v_gene: TRBV30
CDR3nt: TGTGCCTGGACGGGGAGGGGCGTTAGCAATCAGCCCCAGCATTTT
CDR3aa: CAWTGRGVSNQPQHF

abundance: NA
j_gene: TRBJ2-3
d_gene: NA
v_gene: TRBV4-1
CDR3nt: TGCGCCAGCAAATCCGGAGGAGGCCCAGATACGCAGTATTTT
CDR3aa: CASKSGGGPDTQYF

abundance: many
j_gene: TRBJ2-2
d_gene: NA
v_gene: TRBV27
CDR3nt: TGTGCCAGCAGTTTATCAGGGGAATCGGGCACTCCCGGGGAGCTGTTTTTT
CDR3aa: CASSLSGESGTPGELFF

abundance: NA
j_gene: TRBJ2-2
d_gene: TRBD2
v_gene: TRBV5-1
CDR3nt: TGCGCCAGCAGCCCGCCGGGACTAGCGCCTAATGAGGGCGGGGAGCTGTTTTTT
CDR3aa: CASSPPGLAPNEGGELFF

abundance: NA
j_gene: TRBJ1-2
d_gene: TRBD1
v_gene: TRBV15
CDR3nt: TGTGCCACCAGCATAAGACAGGGGGTTGACGGCTACACCTTC
CDR3aa: CATSIRQGVDGYTF

abundance: few
j_gene: TRBJ1-5
d_gene: NA
v_gene: TRBV6-5
CDR3nt: TGTGCCAGCAGTATCGACAGATATCAGCCCCAGAATTTT
CDR3aa: CASSIDRYQPQNF

abundance: NA
j_gene: TRBJ2-3
d_gene: TRBD2
v_gene: TRBV29-1
CDR3nt: TGCAGCGCACGCGGTTTGGGACTAGCGGGGGGGACCAGCACAGATACGCAGTATTTT
CDR3aa: CSARGLGLAGGTSTDTQYF

abundance: NA
j_gene: TRBJ1-1
d_gene: NA
v_gene: TRBV21-1
CDR3nt: TGTGCCAGCAGCCACCCCGGGCGGGCAGGGGTGAACACTGAAGCTTTCTTT
CDR3aa: CASSHPGRAGVNTEAFF

abundance: few
j_gene: TRBJ1-1
d_gene: NA
v_gene: TRBV9
CDR3nt: TGTGCCAGCAGCGAGCCGGGAAGACTGAACACTGAAGCTTTCTTT
CDR3aa: CASSEPGRLNTEAFF

abundance: NA
j_gene: TRBJ2-1
d_gene: TRBD2
v_gene: TRBV5-4
CDR3nt: TGTGCCAGCAGCTCCAAGATACCGGGACTAGCGGGTCAGCAGTTCTTC
CDR3aa: CASSSKIPGLAGQQFF

abundance: NA
j_gene: TRBJ2-7
d_gene: TRBD1
v_gene: TRBV7-2
CDR3nt: TGTGCCAGCAGCTTGGACAGGGAAAACGAGCAGTACTTC
CDR3aa: CASSLDRENEQYF

abundance: NA
j_gene: TRBJ1-3
d_gene: NA
v_gene: TRBV11-2
CDR3nt: TGTGCCAGCAGCTATACGAGGGCTGGAAACACCATATATTTT
CDR3aa: CASSYTRAGNTIYF

abundance: NA
j_gene: TRBJ2-2
d_gene: NA
v_gene: TRBV28
CDR3nt: TGTGCCAGCCGGGGTAACTCACTGAACACCGGGGAGCTGTTTTTT
CDR3aa: CASRGNSLNTGELFF

abundance: few
j_gene: TRBJ2-7
d_gene: TRBD2
v_gene: TRBV4-3
CDR3nt: TGCGCCAGCAGCCAAGGCCGGGGGGACTACGAGCAGTACTTC
CDR3aa: CASSQGRGDYEQYF

abundance: NA
j_gene: TRBJ2-1
d_gene: TRBD1
v_gene: TRBV28
CDR3nt: TGTGCCAGCACAGTTTACGGTCCAGGGACAGGGGACAATGAGCAGTTCTTC
CDR3aa: CASTVYGPGTGDNEQFF

abundance: NA
j_gene: TRBJ2-7
d_gene: TRBD2
v_gene: TRBV19
CDR3nt: TGTGCCAGTAGCGGGGGGGGCTCCTACGAGCAGTACTTC
CDR3aa: CASSGGGSYEQYF

abundance: NA
j_gene: TRBJ2-7
d_gene: TRBD2
v_gene: TRBV5-4
CDR3nt: TGTGCCAGCAGCCCCGACCCCCAGCGGGGGAGTGAGCAGTACTTC
CDR3aa: CASSPDPQRGSEQYF

abundance: NA
j_gene: TRBJ1-1
d_gene: NA
v_gene: TRBV5-4
CDR3nt: TGTGCCAGCAGCTTACAAGGGAGGGCTGAAGCTTTCTTT
CDR3aa: CASSLQGRAEAFF

abundance: NA
j_gene: TRBJ2-2
d_gene: TRBD2
v_gene: TRBV30
CDR3nt: TGTGCCTGGAGGACTAGCGGGGGGAACACCGGGGAGCTGTTTTTT
CDR3aa: CAWRTSGGNTGELFF

abundance: NA
j_gene: TRBJ1-4
d_gene: NA
v_gene: TRBV6-5
CDR3nt: TGTGCCAGCAGTTACTCACTAGGGGGAGTCGGGGAAAAACTGTTTTTT
CDR3aa: CASSYSLGGVGEKLFF

abundance: NA
j_gene: TRBJ1-1
d_gene: NA
v_gene: TRBV11-1
CDR3nt: TGTGCCAGCAGCTTTCAACAGATGAACACTGAAGCTTTCTTT
CDR3aa: CASSFQQMNTEAFF

abundance: NA
j_gene: TRBJ2-2
d_gene: NA
v_gene: TRBV7-3
CDR3nt: TGTGCCAGCAGCTTATTGGCTGGGGAGCTGTTTTTT
CDR3aa: CASSLLAGELFF

abundance: NA
j_gene: TRBJ2-1
d_gene: NA
v_gene: TRBV5-1
CDR3nt: TGCGCCAGCAGCTTGGTGGCTGAGCAGTTCTTC
CDR3aa: CASSLVAEQFF

abundance: NA
j_gene: TRBJ2-5
d_gene: NA
v_gene: TRBV6-5
CDR3nt: TGTGCCAGCAGTTACCCGCAGGCCCACCAAGAGACCCAGTACTTC
CDR3aa: CASSYPQAHQETQYF

abundance: NA
j_gene: TRBJ2-3
d_gene: TRBD2
v_gene: TRBV10-2
CDR3nt: TGCGCCAGCAGTGAGACGGGACTAGCGGGGGGCAGCACAGATACGCAGTATTTT
CDR3aa: CASSETGLAGGSTDTQYF

abundance: few
j_gene: TRBJ1-3
d_gene: NA
v_gene: TRBV6-5
CDR3nt: TGTGCCAGCAGTTACGGGGGGGCCGGCGGTCAGAACACCATATATTTT
CDR3aa: CASSYGGAGGQNTIYF

abundance: NA
j_gene: TRBJ2-7
d_gene: TRBD2
v_gene: TRBV4-3
CDR3nt: TGCGCCAGCAGCCAAGGGTTAGCGGGGGTCTACGAGCAGTACTTC
CDR3aa: CASSQGLAGVYEQYF

abundance: NA
j_gene: TRBJ2-5
d_gene: NA
v_gene: TRBV6-1
CDR3nt: TGTGCCAGCAGTGAAGCGCTCGCGGAAGATGAGACCCAGTACTTC
CDR3aa: CASSEALAEDETQYF

abundance: NA
j_gene: TRBJ2-3
d_gene: NA
v_gene: TRBV2
CDR3nt: TGTGCCAGGGAGGCGGGGGCCTCCACAGATACGCAGTATTTT
CDR3aa: CAREAGASTDTQYF